This is a list of T cell receptor beta chains from one sample in a study of Tregs in tolerant kidney transplant recipients. Clones were read by immunoSEQ multiplex PCR, and TCRdb kept only the in-frame ones, dropping some. The sample consists of roughly 80,000 clones, 98% of them appearing once. The material was CD4+ T cells from blood, obtained before the transplant. All receptors come from a human donor who received a combined kidney and bone marrow transplant. CDR3s include the opening cysteine and the closing phenylalanine or tryptophan. D genes are given only for firm matches. Rows may omit the clone size; those that give it use once, few, many or a size class.

CDR3aa,CDR3nt,v_gene,len,abundance,j_gene,d_gene
CASSPGTGTYEQYF,TGTGCCAGCAGCCCCGGGACTGGCACTTACGAGCAGTACTTC,TRBV9,14,.,TRBJ2-7,.
CASRSRDRGQTQYF,TGTGCCAGTAGGTCCCGGGACAGGGGGCAGACCCAGTACTTC,TRBV19,14,once,TRBJ2-5,TRBD1
CASSKQADQETQYF,TGTGCCAGTAGTAAACAAGCGGACCAAGAGACCCAGTACTTC,TRBV19,14,once,TRBJ2-5,.
CASSLVRGAEKLFF,TGTGCCAGCAGCCTGGTTCGGGGGGCTGAAAAACTGTTTTTT,TRBV5-8,14,.,TRBJ1-4,.
CAWRGGNARGKAFF,TGTGCCTGGAGGGGGGGAAACGCCCGGGGAAAAGCTTTCTTT,TRBV30,14,.,TRBJ1-1,.
CASSRDRDPYNEQFF,TGTGCCAGCTCACGGGACAGGGATCCTTACAATGAGCAGTTCTTC,TRBV18,15,.,TRBJ2-1,TRBD1
CASSRTGGRETQYF,TGTGCCAGCAGTCGGACAGGGGGTCGGGAGACCCAGTACTTC,TRBV2,14,.,TRBJ2-5,TRBD1
CASSYGLGVGEKLFF,TGTGCCAGCAGTTACGGTTTAGGGGTGGGTGAAAAACTGTTTTTT,TRBV6-5,15,.,TRBJ1-4,.
CASSFPNLEKLFF,TGTGCCAGCAGCTTCCCTAATTTGGAAAAACTGTTTTTT,TRBV7-9,13,once,TRBJ1-4,.
CASSGTRTYEQYF,TGTGCCAGCAGCGGGACAAGAACCTACGAGCAGTACTTC,TRBV2,13,.,TRBJ2-7,.
CASSKGQSGILGEQYF,TGTGCCAGTAGTAAAGGACAAAGCGGGATTCTTGGCGAGCAGTACTTC,TRBV19,16,.,TRBJ2-7,TRBD2
CASSPLAGAGTDTQYF,TGTGCCAGCTCACCACTCGCGGGCGCCGGCACAGATACGCAGTATTTT,TRBV18,16,.,TRBJ2-3,.
CASRASLAADTQYF,TGTGCCAGCAGGGCTAGCTTAGCGGCAGATACGCAGTATTTT,TRBV27,14,.,TRBJ2-3,.